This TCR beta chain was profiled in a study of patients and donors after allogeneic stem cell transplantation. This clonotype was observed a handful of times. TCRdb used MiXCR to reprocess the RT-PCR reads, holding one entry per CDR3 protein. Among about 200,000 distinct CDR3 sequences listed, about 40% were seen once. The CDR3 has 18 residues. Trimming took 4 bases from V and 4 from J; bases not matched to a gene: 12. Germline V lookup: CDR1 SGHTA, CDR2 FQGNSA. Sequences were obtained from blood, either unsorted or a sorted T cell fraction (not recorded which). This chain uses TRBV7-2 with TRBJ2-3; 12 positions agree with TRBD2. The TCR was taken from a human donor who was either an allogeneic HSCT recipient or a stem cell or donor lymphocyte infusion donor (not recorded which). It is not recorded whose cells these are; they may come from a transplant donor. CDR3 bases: TGTGCCAGCAGCTCTAATCCTCTAGCGGGAGGGCCAGCAGATACGCAGTATTTT. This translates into CASSSNPLAGGPADTQYF.